These 3 T cell receptor beta chains came from one sample sequenced in a study of blood T cell repertoires in COVID-19. TCRdb's table, derived via immunoSEQ multiplex PCR, lists solely in-frame clones and lacks some. This table has about 120,000 clones, less than 90% appearing once. The sample consisted of peripheral blood. These receptors were obtained from an elderly man with acute or convalescent COVID-19.

This clone was seen a single time. CDR3 sequence reads: CASGPQGFNEKLFF. As DNA, the CDR3 is TGTGCTAGTGGACCACAGGGATTTAATGAAAAACTGTTTTTT. The V call is TRBV12-5, the J call TRBJ1-4; a possible D gene is TRBD1 (6 bases). Germline V gives CDR1 LGHNT, CDR2 FRNRAP. The V gene lost 6 bases and the J gene lost 4 bases, with 12 bases spanning the gap. There are 14 residues in the CDR3.

This chain links TRBV7-3 with TRBJ2-3; tentative D call: TRBD2 (7 bases). The germline CDR1 and CDR2 sequences are SGHTA and FQGTGA. V was pared by 0 bases and J by 11 bases, with 12 bases between. The length of the CDR3 is 13 residues. CDR3 DNA sequence: TGTGCCAGCAGCTTAACCCCGGGGGGCGGGCAGTATTTT. Its protein product is CASSLTPGGGQYF.

The chain recombines TRBV9 with TRBJ2-3; possibly TRBD2 for D (6 bases). CDR1 is SGDLS, CDR2 YYNGEE, per germline. The CDR3 has 16 amino acids. With 4 bases removed from V and 1 base from J, the gap between germline ends came to 16 bases. This chain's CDR3 is CASSYLAAGGTDTQYF. In DNA, the CDR3 is TGTGCCAGCAGCTACTTAGCGGCCGGGGGCACAGATACGCAGTATTTT.